What follows describes a single T cell receptor (beta chain). This clone's antigen is unknown. The sample holds no much larger clone one base away, and base qualities are not on file. This record comes from a study of shared clonotypes between healthy human individuals (TCRdb year 2020). Some background on the complete study: The cohort included a few men and a couple of women between 18 and 49 years of age. For each donor, CD4 naive and CD4 memory were each given three plates, CD8 naive was given two plates, and CD8 memory was given one plate. Between about 0.94 and 8.9 billion PBMCs per donor were obtained by leukapheresis. The study deeply sequenced blood TCR repertoires of about five healthy adults to estimate repertoire size and the extent of clonotype sharing between individuals. To increase sequencing depth and limit assay-specific biases, different laboratories used diverse techniques to prepare libraries and sequence TCR repertoires. On the study overall, not on this receptor specifically: Across a few donors, approximately 5% of naive CD4, roughly 3.3% of naive CD8, 2.3% of memory CD4, and roughly 0.41% of memory CD8 clonotypes were shared. The genetic and exposure-history diversity represented was limited by the small number of donors. Larger estimated clonotype richness was generally found for naive subsets than for memory subsets. Sampling was restricted to blood, and TCR repertoires in tissues likely differ from the TCR repertoires found in blood. Rarefaction of sorted-subset datasets indicated incomplete sequencing despite the large sequencing depth. Higher generation probabilities were observed for clonotypes shared by all four sorted-subset donors than for non-shared clonotypes. Based on pairwise subsampling, the degree of clonotype sharing among donors was expected to be affected by sequencing depth.

Using the deep immunoSEQ assay, TCR CDR3 regions were amplified from genomic DNA by multiplex PCR. Genomic DNA extracted from each cell subset was distributed evenly over all wells of several immunoSEQ 96-well plates, and each plate served as one replicate. For sorted subsets, 150 to 250 ng of genomic DNA, equivalent to tens of thousands of T cell genomes, went into each replicate PCR. The purified libraries were quantified using a Qubit 3.0 fluorometer, sized with a Bioanalyzer 2100, and then quantified again using the KAPA Library Quantification kit. Every immunoSEQ 96-well plate was sequenced on a dedicated single-read 150-cycle Illumina NextSeq 550 flow cell. As for the original processing: The immunoSEQ output contained only junctional sequences without quality scores, so filtering could not match that applied to full-length reads. Sequences were annotated with PyIR, a Python wrapper for IgBLAST v1.9, and V/J genes and CDR3 were assigned using IMGT germline references. Reads with weak V/J assignments (E-value above 1e-6), missing CDR3, stop codons, out-of-frame junctions, or ambiguous translated residues were removed. V3J clonotypes were defined as sequences sharing the same inferred V gene, J gene, and CDR3 amino acid sequence. The percentage overlap between two repertoires was calculated by dividing the number of shared unique clonotypes by the size of the smaller repertoire. Repertoire richness was assessed with RTK rarefaction, the Chao1 estimator, and Recon v2.1 estimates of unobserved clonotypes. OLGA was used to compute generation probabilities for all TCRbeta clonotypes that the gDNA method yielded from a handful of donors. TCRdb retrieved this table from immuneACCESS and kept in-frame rearrangements only. Not all clones are present; in checked studies, unresolved V genes account for under half, and no reason is known for the remainder. V, J and clone size were drawn from that table, and D and trimming were deduced from the DNA. The sample table lists 2.3 million or so clones, just over 90% of them with a count of one. Together, the top ten hold about 0.37% of the sample.

The CDR3 spans 14 residues, from the cysteine through the phenylalanine. The only DNA kept is the CDR3, 42 bases in frame from the first base. CDR1 and CDR2, per the germline V gene, are SGHRS and YFSETQ. At the junction V is shortened by 3 bases and J by 4 bases; bases outside the gene matches: 1. The donors were healthy, HIV-negative adults with no recently reported acute infections or vaccinations. Only Caucasian adults living in Nashville, Tennessee, USA were represented among the donors. CD4+ T cells were enriched through magnetic negative selection, after which naive cells were positively selected on CD45RA and the remaining negative fraction served as the memory subset. After blood collection by leukapheresis, PBMCs were isolated using Ficoll-Histopaque density gradient centrifugation and then cryopreserved in the vapor phase of liquid nitrogen. Analytical flow cytometry was used to check the purity and quantity of every magnetically sorted T cell population. From each sorted fraction, genomic DNA was isolated and quantified by UV absorbance on a Nanodrop 2000c.

The sample taken for sequencing was naive CD4+ T cells from PBMCs. The sample's cell subset or site label, in plain terms: CD45RA+ positively selected. This chain joins TRBV5-1 to TRBJ2-4; 10 central nucleotides agree with TRBD1. The receptor comes from a man younger than 35 in good health. Some clones in this sample may be carry-over from other donors' samples. The CDR3: CASSSGQGKNIQYF. The DNA sequence is given as TGCGCCAGCAGCTCGGGACAGGGGAAAAACATTCAGTACTTC.